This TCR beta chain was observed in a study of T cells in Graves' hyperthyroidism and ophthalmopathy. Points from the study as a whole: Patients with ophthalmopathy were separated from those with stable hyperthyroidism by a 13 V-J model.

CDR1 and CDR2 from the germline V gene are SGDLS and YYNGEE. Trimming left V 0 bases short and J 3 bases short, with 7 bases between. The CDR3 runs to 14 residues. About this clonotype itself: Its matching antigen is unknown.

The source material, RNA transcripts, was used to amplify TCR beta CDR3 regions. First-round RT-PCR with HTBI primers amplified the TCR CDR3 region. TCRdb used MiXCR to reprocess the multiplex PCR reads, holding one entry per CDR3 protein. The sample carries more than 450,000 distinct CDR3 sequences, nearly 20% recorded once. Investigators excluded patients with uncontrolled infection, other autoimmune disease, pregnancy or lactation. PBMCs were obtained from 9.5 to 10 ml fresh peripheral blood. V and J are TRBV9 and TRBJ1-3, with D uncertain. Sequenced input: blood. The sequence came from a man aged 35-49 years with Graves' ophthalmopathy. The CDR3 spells CASSVAPSGNTIYF. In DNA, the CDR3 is TGTGCCAGCAGCGTAGCCCCTAGTGGAAACACCATATATTTT.